The clone carrying this TCR beta chain appeared once. The method was immunoSEQ multiplex PCR; TCRdb's version includes in-frame clones alone and lacks a portion of them. The table has 100,000 to 150,000 clones, approximately 75% seen once. The time point is: blood 2 weeks post-SBRT. Treatment denoted: 15 Gy SBRT to primary tumor, nephrectomy 4 weeks later. The data are from a study of radiation and T cells in renal cell carcinoma. This CDR3 comprises 16 residues. Germline V gene lookup returns CDR1 SGHRS and CDR2 YFSETQ. Deletions cut 0 bases from V and 2 bases from J, with 13 bases between. The chain uses TRBV5-1 and TRBJ2-3, with TRBD2 as a possible D gene (6 bases). This sequence originates from a woman aged 55-70 years with renal cell carcinoma. This specimen consisted of blood, obtained from a patient whose treatment included radiotherapy and nephrectomy. CDR3 DNA: TGCGCCAGCAGCTTGGGCGCTAGCGTTCACACAGATACGCAGTATTTT. The encoded protein is CASSLGASVHTDTQYF.